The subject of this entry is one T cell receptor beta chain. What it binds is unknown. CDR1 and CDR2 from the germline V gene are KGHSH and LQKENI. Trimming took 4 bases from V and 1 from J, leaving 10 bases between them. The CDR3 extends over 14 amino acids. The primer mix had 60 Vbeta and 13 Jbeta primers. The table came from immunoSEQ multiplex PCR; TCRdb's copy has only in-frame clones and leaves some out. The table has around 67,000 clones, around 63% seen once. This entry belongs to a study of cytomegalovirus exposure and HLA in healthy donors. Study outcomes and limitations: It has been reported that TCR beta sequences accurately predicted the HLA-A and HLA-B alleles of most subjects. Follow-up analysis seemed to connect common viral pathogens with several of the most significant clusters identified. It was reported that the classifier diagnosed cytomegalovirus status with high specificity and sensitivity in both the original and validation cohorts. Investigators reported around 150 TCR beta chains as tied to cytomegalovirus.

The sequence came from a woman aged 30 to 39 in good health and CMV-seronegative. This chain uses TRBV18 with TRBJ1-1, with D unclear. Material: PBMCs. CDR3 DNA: TGTGCCAGCTCACGGGCCACAAAGAACACTGAAGCTTTCTTT. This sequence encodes CASSRATKNTEAFF.